The T cell receptor (beta chain) under discussion was sequenced for a study of blood T cell repertoires in COVID-19. The repertoire was sequenced with immunoSEQ multiplex PCR; TCRdb's copy has only in-frame clones and lacks some. The table has 250,000 or so clones, around 84% seen once. From germline, CDR1 is MNHEY and CDR2 SVGAGI. Trimming shortened V by 2 bases and J by 8 bases, and 12 bases separated the two germline ends. There are 13 residues in the CDR3. Enrolled through a virtual design, the participants were between roughly 18 and 100 years of age and came from under 30 US areas. Before they entered the study, exposed participants had met a COVID-19 case within 2 weeks.

The chain recombines TRBV6-5 with TRBJ1-2; unclear D gene. The clonotype originates from a woman aged 50 to 65 who had been exposed to COVID-19. Sequencing was done on a sample of PBMCs or T cells enriched from blood (not recorded which). CDR3 residues: CASSYAGKQGYTF. The CDR3, as DNA: TGTGCCAGCAGTTACGCCGGGAAGCAAGGCTACACCTTC.